This T cell receptor beta chain was sequenced during a study of T cell repertoires in aging, cancer and after chemotherapy (dated by TCRdb to about 2019). Regarding the study in general: Donors were distributed across six age groups ranging from 30 or younger to 70 or older, with at least three individuals included per group. In total, the full dataset held millions of TCR reads. Alongside about 97 healthy donors serving as a reference group, the cohort included 200 to 250 cancer patients, of whom some 90 had hematological cancers and 124 had solid cancers. Control TCR repertoires from healthy donors were recorded across several months to years, and re-sampling revealed clear clonal overlap. The study profiled peripheral blood TCR beta repertoires from healthy donors and cancer patients to examine immunoaging and T cell reconstitution after chemotherapy.

TCR beta rearrangements were amplified from genomic DNA extracted from peripheral blood rather than from sorted cells or RNA. This clonotype was detected only a few times. The target of this receptor is not known. No much larger clone is present one base from it, and per-base qualities are unavailable. Broad study findings and their caveats: Declining TCR diversity with age in healthy donors was mainly explained by loss of richness; in cancer patients, loss of evenness also contributed. Significantly lower blood TCR diversity and higher clonality were observed in untreated patients with hematological or solid cancers than in age-matched healthy donors. It was noted by the authors that conclusions about immunological memory after chemotherapy cannot be drawn from the repertoire data. An increase in median generation probability over the chemotherapy interval was observed in both cancer cohorts, suggesting that the repertoire was reconstituted through rebound thymic output.

The CDR3 runs 10 residues from the cysteine to the phenylalanine. Left in the record is the CDR3 DNA by itself, 30 bases read in frame from the first base. CDR1 and CDR2, per the germline V gene, are SQVTM and ANQGSEA. Trimming at the junction amounts to 7 bases on V and 4 bases on J, and the germline ends lie 6 bases apart. Using a mixed TRB-A/B primer pool, multiplex touch-down PCR amplified rearranged TRB sequences covering the V, D and J segments. Illumina adapters and sample indices were attached to the amplicons in two consecutive PCR reactions using Phusion HS II polymerase. Amplicons were gel-purified with the NucleoSpin Gel and PCR Clean-up kit, then checked with Qubit and an Agilent 2100 Bioanalyzer. Libraries were sequenced on an Illumina MiSeq using 600-cycle, single-indexed, paired-end runs. On the study's bioinformatics: TRB sequences were processed with MiXCR versions 2.12 and 3.0.5. Each unique CDR3 nucleotide sequence counted as one clone, and only productive sequences with at least two reads were retained. The repertoire metrics were Shannon diversity, evenness, clonality (defined as one minus evenness), and alpha-parameterized diversity profiles covering alpha 0 to 5. The IGoR algorithm was used to compute generation probabilities of clones in paired pre- and post-chemotherapy samples. TCRdb reanalyzed the raw reads on its own, using fastp at Q25 for trimming and MiXCR for clone calling, and kept in-frame beta chains. Entries that share a CDR3 protein sequence are merged under the most common genes and DNA. TCRdb's processing, not the study's, gives the V and J calls here. The sample records about 6,000 distinct CDR3 sequences, roughly 25% of which are singletons. The ten most abundant clones make up 8.5% to 10% of the sample.

The rearrangement joined TRBV29-1 to TRBJ2-3, with the D gene too uncertain to name. This sequence was found in a human donor in good health. Sequencing was performed on blood. CDR3 protein: CSARSDTQYF. The base sequence is TGCAGCGCCCGGTCAGATACGCAGTATTTT.